A single sample is the source of the 24 T cell receptor beta chains below, sequenced in a study of blood T cell repertoires in COVID-19. Clones were read by immunoSEQ multiplex PCR, and TCRdb kept only the in-frame ones, dropping some. The sample yields about 99,000 clones, approximately 84% seen once. The sequencing sample was made of peripheral blood. The source is a man between 60 and 75 years old with acute or convalescent COVID-19.

The chain carries TRBV19 and TRBJ1-1; 8 bases are shared with TRBD1. In germline, CDR1 is LNHDA, CDR2 SQIVND (reference sequence). Unmatched junction bases numbered 9, after V lost 5 bases and J lost 4 bases. CDR3 length equals 15 residues. CDR3 sequence reads: CASSVGQGAATEAFF. The CDR3 region has the DNA TGTGCCAGTAGTGTCGGACAGGGAGCGGCCACTGAAGCTTTCTTT.

This clone came up a few times. The chain combines TRBV12-3 or TRBV12-4 with TRBJ1-1; no firm D call. V lost 5 bases, J lost 3 bases, and 10 bases lay in between. The length of the CDR3 is 13 residues. CDR3 protein: CASSRRSDTEAFF. As DNA, the CDR3 is TGTGCCAGCAGTAGGAGGAGTGACACTGAAGCTTTCTTT.

A few counts support this clone. The chain uses TRBV10-3 and TRBJ2-3; D is perhaps TRBD1 (5 bases). Per the germline V gene, CDR1 is ENHRY and CDR2 is SYGVKD. The CDR3 is made up of 14 amino acids. The ends were cut back, 2 bases at V and 2 bases at J, with 8 bases in the middle. The CDR3 DNA follows: TGTGCCATCAGTGAGGCCAGGGTCACAGATACGCAGTATTTT. Amino acids: CAISEARVTDTQYF.

This chain joins TRBV28 and TRBJ1-2; D gene uncertain. The germline V and J ends were trimmed by 5 bases and 0 bases, with 7 bases remaining between them. The CDR3 has 13 amino acids. The germline CDR1 and CDR2 sequences are MDHEN and SYDVKM. CDR3 in DNA: TGTGCCAGCAGTACATTGTCTAACTATGGCTACACCTTC. Encoded protein: CASSTLSNYGYTF.

The V call is TRBV28, the J call TRBJ1-1; D is uncertain. The length of the CDR3 is 16 residues. The germline V and J ends were trimmed by 6 bases and 1 base, with 18 bases remaining between them. Germline loops: CDR1 MDHEN, CDR2 SYDVKM. This CDR3 reads CASRPREAARNTEAFF. CDR3 sequence (DNA): TGTGCCAGCAGACCCCGGGAGGCAGCCCGGAACACTGAAGCTTTCTTT.

The chain combines TRBV6-5 with TRBJ2-1; the D gene is possibly TRBD2 (6 bases). Germline CDR1 MNHEY, CDR2 SVGAGI. Trimming cost V 8 bases and J 9 bases, with 17 bases left between them. This CDR3 is 13 amino acids long. The CDR3 spells CASSGGTVTEQFF. DNA for the CDR3: TGTGCCAGCTCTGGCGGGACGGTGACTGAGCAGTTCTTC.

The rearrangement joins TRBV4-1 to TRBJ2-2; TRBD1 matches at 9 bases. This CDR3 comprises 15 residues. The V gene's germline CDR1 is MGHRA and CDR2 YSYEKL. V was clipped by 1 base and J by 3 bases; unmatched bases: 0. The CDR3 protein is CASSQGTGDTGELFF. The CDR3 DNA reads TGCGCCAGCAGCCAAGGGACAGGGGACACCGGGGAGCTGTTTTTT.

The V gene is TRBV5-1, the J gene TRBJ2-5, with D possibly TRBD1 on 5 matching bases. This CDR3 contains 13 residues. V shed 2 bases and J shed 5 bases, with 10 bases lying between them. The germline V gene encodes CDR1 SGHRS and CDR2 YFSETQ. The CDR3 nucleotides are TGCGCCAGCAGCTTCGCAGGGCGGGAGACCCAGTACTTC. This gives the protein CASSFAGRETQYF.

The chain has TRBV10-1 and TRBJ2-7; 7 nucleotides align to TRBD2. This CDR3 spans 14 amino acids. V dropped 5 bases and J dropped 0; count of bases not matched to a gene: 4. CDR1 and CDR2 from the germline V gene are WNHNN and SYGVQD (reference sequence). DNA of the CDR3: TGCGCCAGCAGTAGCGGGGATAGCTCCTACGAGCAGTACTTC. Translating gives CASSSGDSSYEQYF.

This sequence joins TRBV5-1 and TRBJ2-7, with D perhaps TRBD1 (5 bases). Germline CDR1 is SGHRS and CDR2 is YFSETQ. Trimming stripped 4 bases from V and 3 bases from J, with 26 bases between. The CDR3 loop spans 18 amino acids. The CDR3 region is CASSPYARGVQGLYEQYV. Written as DNA, the CDR3 is TGCGCCAGCAGCCCCTACGCGCGTGGGGTGCAGGGTCTCTACGAGCAGTACGTC.

The V gene is TRBV19, the J gene TRBJ2-7; 9 nucleotides agree with TRBD2. Germline loops: CDR1 LNHDA, CDR2 SQIVND (reference sequence). The CDR3 covers 15 residues. J was trimmed by 3 bases and V by 3 bases; bases with no gene match: 6. The CDR3, as DNA: TGTGCCAGTAGTATTGTAGCGGGAGCCAACTACGAGCAGTACGTC. Its translation: CASSIVAGANYEQYV.

This clone occurred once. The chain has TRBV18 and TRBJ1-1, with TRBD1 matching over 7 bases. The CDR3 is made up of 14 amino acids. Germline V gene data show CDR1 as KGHSH and CDR2 as LQKENI. Trimming at V came to 3 bases and at J to 4 bases, leaving 5 bases not matched to a gene. The CDR3 loop is CASSPPTGRTEAFF. For the CDR3, the DNA is TGTGCCAGCTCACCCCCGACAGGGCGCACTGAAGCTTTCTTT.

The chain combines TRBV19 with TRBJ2-5; 12 nucleotides line up with TRBD2. Germline V lookup: CDR1 LNHDA, CDR2 SQIVND (reference sequence). The CDR3 is 19 amino acids. Germline trimming cut 0 bases from V and 3 bases from J; bases unmatched to any gene: 11. As DNA, the CDR3 is TGTGCCAGTAGTATAGATCTCCGGGGACTAGCGGGTGTAGAAGAGACCCAGTACTTC. It yields the protein CASSIDLRGLAGVEETQYF. The variable domain in full, completed from reference TRBV19 and TRBJ2-5, reads DGGITQSPKYLFRKEGQNVTLSCEQNLNHDAMYWYRQDPGQGLRLIYYSQIVNDFQKGDIAEGYSVSREKKESFPLTVTSAQKNPTAFYLCASSIDLRGLAGVEETQYFGPGTRLLVL.

The chain carries TRBV27 and TRBJ2-7; weak D call: TRBD1 (6 bases). The V gene's germline CDR1 is MNHEY and CDR2 SMNVEV (reference sequence). This CDR3 contains 14 residues. V gave up 0 bases and J gave up 2 bases, with 8 bases separating them. The CDR3 loop reads CASSLSAGAYEQYV. In DNA form, the CDR3 reads TGTGCCAGCAGTTTATCGGCAGGGGCCTACGAGCAGTACGTC.

The chain uses TRBV27 and TRBJ2-7; 10 bases match TRBD2. Germline-derived CDR1 and CDR2 are MNHEY and SMNVEV (reference sequence). V shed 2 bases and J 1 base; nucleotides not matched to a gene: 5. This CDR3 has 16 residues. The CDR3 DNA reads TGTGCCAGCAGTTTAACTAGCGGGGCCTTTTCCTACGAGCAGTACTTC. This encodes CASSLTSGAFSYEQYF.

A single count supports this clone. The chain links TRBV24-1 to TRBJ2-7, with TRBD1 matching 7 bases. The germline gives CDR1 KGHDR, CDR2 SFDVKD. CDR3 size: 15 residues. V shed 4 bases and J 4 bases; nucleotides not matched to a gene: 9. CDR3: CATSEAGTDLYEQYF. CDR3 coding DNA: TGTGCCACCAGTGAGGCCGGGACAGACTTATACGAGCAGTACTTC.

CDR3 coding DNA: TGTGCCAGCAGTTACGGTAGAGGGTCCGATGAAAAACTGTTTTTT. Translating gives CASSYGRGSDEKLFF. The chain employs TRBV27 and TRBJ1-4; D is uncertain. CDR3 size: 15 residues. Germline-derived CDR1 and CDR2 are MNHEY and SMNVEV (reference sequence). V was pared by 4 bases and J by 6 bases, with 15 bases between.

This chain joins TRBV4-3 and TRBJ1-4, with D unclear. Germline V lookup: CDR1 LGHNA, CDR2 YSLEER. V gave up 1 base and J gave up 0 bases, with 9 bases separating them. This CDR3 has 16 amino acids. The CDR3 DNA sequence: TGCGCCAGCAGCCAAGCCCGAGGATCAACTAATGAAAAACTGTTTTTT. Its translation: CASSQARGSTNEKLFF.

This sequence joins TRBV6-1 and TRBJ2-7; 7 positions agree with TRBD2. CDR1 and CDR2 from the germline V gene are MNHNS and SASEGT. This CDR3 is built from 13 residues. V lost 3 bases to trimming and J lost 6 bases; unmatched junction nucleotides: 5. CDR3 amino acids: CASSEVGGVEQYV. The CDR3 DNA follows: TGTGCCAGCAGTGAGGTGGGAGGGGTCGAGCAGTACGTC.

The chain recombines TRBV29-1 with TRBJ1-1, with TRBD1 as a possible D gene (5 bases). V was trimmed by 1 base and J by 6 bases, leaving 9 bases between them. The CDR3 covers 12 residues. Germline V CDR1 and CDR2: SQVTM, ANQGSEA. Here the CDR3 reads CSVEAQVPEAFF. As DNA, the CDR3 is TGCAGCGTTGAAGCACAGGTCCCTGAAGCTTTCTTT.

The chain links TRBV7-2 to TRBJ2-2; perhaps TRBD2 as D (5 bases). CDR3 length: 18 amino acids. Germline V lookup: CDR1 SGHTA, CDR2 FQGNSA. V gave up 2 bases and J gave up 4 bases, with 20 bases separating them. The CDR3 sequence is CASSLPPGSVEGTGELFF. The CDR3 DNA reads TGTGCCAGCAGCTTACCGCCCGGCTCGGTAGAGGGCACCGGGGAGCTGTTTTTT.

The rearrangement uses TRBV7-2 and TRBJ1-2; 9 bases align to TRBD1. V shed 4 bases, J shed 3 bases, and the junction held 9 bases outside the gene matches. This CDR3 contains 16 residues. The germline V gene encodes CDR1 SGHTA and CDR2 FQGNSA. The CDR3 region is CASSSGTGSPYYGYTF. The CDR3 DNA is TGTGCCAGCAGCTCCGGGACAGGGTCCCCTTACTATGGCTACACCTTC. Supplemented by reference TRBV7-2 and TRBJ1-2, the full variable domain reads GAGVSQSPSNKVTEKGKDVELRCDPISGHTALYWYRQSLGQGLEFLIYFQGNSAPDKSGLPSDRFSAERTGGSVSTLTIQRTQQEDSAVYLCASSSGTGSPYYGYTFGSGTRLTVV.

This rearrangement joins TRBV7-2 to TRBJ2-5; D possibly corresponds to TRBD2 (5 bases). Trimming removed 4 bases at V and 2 bases at J, with 8 bases between. The CDR3 is 13 amino acids. Germline CDR1 reads SGHTA; CDR2 reads FQGNSA. The CDR3 nucleotides read TGTGCCAGCAGCTCCGGACTGCAAGAGACCCAGTACTTC. Translating it yields CASSSGLQETQYF.

The count of this clone is one. The chain links TRBV10-2 to TRBJ2-1, with 7 nucleotides matching TRBD1. The J segment lost 2 bases and the V segment lost 5 bases, leaving 6 bases of the junction unmatched. There are 15 residues in the CDR3. Germline V gene data show CDR1 as WSHSY and CDR2 as SAAADI. CDR3 loop: CASSRGQATYNEQFF. CDR3 coding DNA: TGCGCCAGCAGTCGCGGACAGGCAACCTACAATGAGCAGTTCTTC.